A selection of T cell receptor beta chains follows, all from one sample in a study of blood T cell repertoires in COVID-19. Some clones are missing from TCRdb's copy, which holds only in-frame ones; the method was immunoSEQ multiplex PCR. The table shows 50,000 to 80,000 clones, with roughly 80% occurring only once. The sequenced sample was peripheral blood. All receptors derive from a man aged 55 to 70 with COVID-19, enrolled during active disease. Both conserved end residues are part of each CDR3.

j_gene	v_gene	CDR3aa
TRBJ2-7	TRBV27	CASSLSGGRGSYEQYF
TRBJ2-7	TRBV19	CASSIRRTAYEQYF
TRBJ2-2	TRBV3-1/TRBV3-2	CASSQASFTGELFF
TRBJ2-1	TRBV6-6	CASSYSSQGYNEQFF
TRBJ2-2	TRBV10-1	CASSAGGQPNTGELFF
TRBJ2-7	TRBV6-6	CASSYGDYYEQYF
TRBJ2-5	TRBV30	CAWSPSQETQYF
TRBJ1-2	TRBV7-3	CASSSPRGGVSHGYTF
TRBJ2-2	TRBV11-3	CASSLASTGELFF
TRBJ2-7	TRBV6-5	CASSEDRSYEQYF
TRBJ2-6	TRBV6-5	CASTEQGNGANVLTF
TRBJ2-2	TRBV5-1	CASSLGLADTGELFF
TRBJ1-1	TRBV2	CASSGDSNTEAFF
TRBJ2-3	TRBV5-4	CASNPNSGHTDTQYF
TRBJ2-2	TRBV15	CATSQDSYTGELFF
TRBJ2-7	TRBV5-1	CASRPSTQAVSYEQYF
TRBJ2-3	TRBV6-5	CASTKRANTDTQYF
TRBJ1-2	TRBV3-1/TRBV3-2	CASSRLGQETHGYTF
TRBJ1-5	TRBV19	CASSFRQGSNQPQHF
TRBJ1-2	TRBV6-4	CASSDGRVNGYTF
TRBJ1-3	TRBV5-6	CASSPGGNTIYF
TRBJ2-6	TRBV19	CASSPRGIGANVLTF
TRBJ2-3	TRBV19	CASSQPGGGTQYF
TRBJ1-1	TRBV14	CASRTGWSTEAFF
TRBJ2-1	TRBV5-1	CASSKIAASSYNEQFF
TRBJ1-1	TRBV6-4	CASAVQTNTEAFF
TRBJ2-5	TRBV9	CASSVDVRETQYF
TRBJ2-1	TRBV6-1	CASSEGQGASHEQFF
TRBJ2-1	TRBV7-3	CASTPRGGEQFF
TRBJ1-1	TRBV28	CASKGQGWTEAFF
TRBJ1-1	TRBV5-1	CASSSDPSGNTEAFF
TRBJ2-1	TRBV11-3	CASSQGLDNEQFF
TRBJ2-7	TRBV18	CASSPPTGGDLEQYF
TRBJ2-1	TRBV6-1	CASSVGQPTGRFYNEQFF
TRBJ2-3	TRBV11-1	CASRPGTSGSYTQYF
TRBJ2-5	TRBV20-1	CSARQARTQYF
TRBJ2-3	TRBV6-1	CASSGPPSTIFPDTQYF
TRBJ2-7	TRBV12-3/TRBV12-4	CASSSPQSMSF
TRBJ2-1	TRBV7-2	CASSVTSGSLGEQFF
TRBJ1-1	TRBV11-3	CASSLEEETEAFF
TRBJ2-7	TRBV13	CASSPGLGLYEQYF
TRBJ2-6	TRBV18	CASSPGIGESGANVLTF
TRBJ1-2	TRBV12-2	CASRPSTVNYGYTF
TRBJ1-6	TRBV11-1	CASSSQFESPLHF
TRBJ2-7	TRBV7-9	CASSLARQRGEQYF
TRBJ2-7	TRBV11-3	CASSSVAQGAYEQYF
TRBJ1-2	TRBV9	CASSAPFFTGGRSGYTF
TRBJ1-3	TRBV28	CASSRPGKDYAGNTIYF
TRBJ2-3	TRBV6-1	CASREVGLAGGPNADTQYF
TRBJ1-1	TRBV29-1	CSYEREEDTEAFF
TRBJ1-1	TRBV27	CASSSRMYTEAFF
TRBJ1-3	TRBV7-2	CASSFYSGYGNTIYF
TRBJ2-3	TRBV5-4	CASARELTGDTQYF
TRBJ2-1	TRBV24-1	CATSERDGRRFF
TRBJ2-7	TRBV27	CARLWRGGALF
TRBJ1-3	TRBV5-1	CASSFQTGGSGNTIYF
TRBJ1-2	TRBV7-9	CASSEEYYGYTF
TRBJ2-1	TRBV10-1	CASSRASGRDEQFF
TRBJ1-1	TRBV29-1	CSVEGDTEAFF
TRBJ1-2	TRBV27	CASSLRTPGQLYGYTF